Following are 13 T cell receptor beta chains from one sample sequenced in a study of shared clonotypes between healthy human individuals. Data came from immunoSEQ multiplex PCR; TCRdb stores just in-frame clones and leaves some out. Counted here are about 710,000 clones, around four fifths occurring once; the ten biggest clones make up about 1.8%. The sequenced material came from memory CD4+ T cells sorted from blood. As to subset: CD45RA-negative fraction. The source of these receptors is a woman aged 30 to 39 in good health.

The chain links TRBV7-7 to TRBJ2-2; D not resolved. This CDR3 comprises 14 residues. Trimming left V 3 bases short and J 1 base short, with 6 bases between. CDR1 SSHAT and CDR2 FNYEAQ come from the germline V gene (reference sequence). The DNA for the CDR3 is TGTGCCAGCAGCTTGTACGAGAACACCGGGGAGCTGTTTTTT. Its translation: CASSLYENTGELFF.

This rearrangement joins TRBV5-1 to TRBJ1-2; D ambiguous. The CDR3 has 15 residues. Germline V gene sequence: CDR1 SGHRS, CDR2 YFSETQ. The V end was cut by 0 bases, the J end by 4 bases, with 13 bases between. This chain's CDR3 is CASSLGELEVYGYTF. The CDR3 DNA sequence: TGCGCCAGCAGCTTGGGGGAGTTGGAGGTCTATGGCTACACCTTC.

CDR3 sequence (DNA): TGCGCCAGCAGCAAGGGTACGATTCCAAGTTCCTACGAGCAGTACTTC. As protein: CASSKGTIPSSYEQYF. The chain employs TRBV5-1 and TRBJ2-7; no clear D. Germline V gene lookup returns CDR1 SGHRS and CDR2 YFSETQ. The CDR3 has 16 residues. V gave up 4 bases and J gave up 1 base, with 18 bases separating them.

This chain connects TRBV14 to TRBJ2-1; TRBD2 might be the D (5 bases). Trimming left V 5 bases short and J 8 bases short, with 13 bases between. Germline loops: CDR1 SGHDN, CDR2 FVKESK. The CDR3 extends over 13 amino acids. CDR3 coding DNA: TGTGCCAGCAGCTTGACCCGCGGGTATGAGCAGTTCTTC. Its translation: CASSLTRGYEQFF.

The gene calls are TRBV5-1 and TRBJ2-3; TRBD2 matches 7 bases. The CDR3 length is 17 residues. J lost 3 bases, V lost 3 bases, and 13 bases had no gene match. Germline V lookup: CDR1 SGHRS, CDR2 YFSETQ. The CDR3 protein is CASSSDPWTSVTDTQYF. The CDR3 DNA is TGCGCCAGCAGCTCAGACCCCTGGACTAGTGTAACAGATACGCAGTATTTT.

The chain recombines TRBV5-1 with TRBJ1-4; D gene ambiguous. V shed 2 bases and J shed 0 bases, with 8 bases lying between them. CDR1 SGHRS and CDR2 YFSETQ come from the germline V gene. The CDR3 totals 15 residues. The CDR3 coding sequence is TGCGCCAGCAGCTTCGCGTCCCCAACTAATGAAAAACTGTTTTTT. This translates into CASSFASPTNEKLFF.

The CDR3: CASGRGPNTEAFF. In DNA, the CDR3 is TGTGCCAGCGGAAGGGGTCCCAACACTGAAGCTTTCTTT. This chain joins TRBV18 and TRBJ1-1; maybe TRBD1 (5 bases). This CDR3 has 13 residues. Germline V gives CDR1 KGHSH, CDR2 LQKENI. Trimming took 8 bases from V and 2 from J, leaving 12 bases between them.

The chain has TRBV2 and TRBJ1-2, with 11 bases aligning to TRBD1. Germline V gene sequence: CDR1 SNHLY, CDR2 FYNNEI. V lost 10 bases to trimming and J lost 4 bases; unmatched junction nucleotides: 5. The CDR3 has 13 residues. The CDR3 sequence: CATGQGAGYGYTF. The CDR3 DNA is TGTGCCACCGGACAGGGGGCGGGCTATGGCTACACCTTC.

The rearrangement links TRBV2 to TRBJ2-7; TRBD2 matches at 10 bases. Germline V gene lookup returns CDR1 SNHLY and CDR2 FYNNEI. This CDR3 comprises 14 residues. Unmatched junction bases numbered 6, after V lost 8 bases and J lost 2 bases. The CDR3 DNA reads TGTGCCAGCTCGAAACTAGCGGGAACCTACGAGCAGTACTTC. Translated, it gives CASSKLAGTYEQYF.

The chain recombines TRBV7-2 with TRBJ2-7, with 8 bases lining up with TRBD2. V gave up 1 base and J gave up 4 bases; unmatched junction bases: 6. CDR3 length: 15 amino acids. Germline V gives CDR1 SGHTA, CDR2 FQGNSA. CDR3 nucleotide sequence: TGTGCCAGCAGCTTAGAAGCGGGGGCTCTTTACGAGCAGTACTTC. Its protein is CASSLEAGALYEQYF.

V gene TRBV27 combines with J gene TRBJ2-3; 11 nucleotides agree with TRBD2. With V trimmed by 10 bases and J by 6 bases, 12 bases remained unmatched. Germline CDR1 is MNHEY and CDR2 is SMNVEV (reference sequence). The CDR3 sequence is 15 residues long. DNA for the CDR3: TGTGCCACCCAGGAAATTAGACTAGCGGGGGATACGCAGTATTTT. It is translated as CATQEIRLAGDTQYF.

This clone was detected only once. This chain uses TRBV5-5 with TRBJ2-1; D ambiguous. The CDR3 is 12 amino acids. The germline V gene has CDR1 SGHKS and CDR2 YYEKEE (reference sequence). V shed 0 bases and J shed 5 bases, with 3 bases lying between them. The CDR3 region is CASSLVDNEQFF. The CDR3 coding sequence is TGTGCCAGCAGCTTGGTAGACAATGAGCAGTTCTTC.

This chain links TRBV30 with TRBJ1-4; TRBD1 matches at 7 bases. The CDR3 runs 14 residues. Germline values: CDR1 GTSNPN, CDR2 SVGIG (reference sequence). Germline trimming cut 2 bases from V and 6 bases from J; bases unmatched to any gene: 6. The CDR3 reads CAWSSGGRDEKLFF. The CDR3 coding sequence is TGTGCCTGGAGTTCAGGGGGAAGGGATGAAAAACTGTTTTTT.